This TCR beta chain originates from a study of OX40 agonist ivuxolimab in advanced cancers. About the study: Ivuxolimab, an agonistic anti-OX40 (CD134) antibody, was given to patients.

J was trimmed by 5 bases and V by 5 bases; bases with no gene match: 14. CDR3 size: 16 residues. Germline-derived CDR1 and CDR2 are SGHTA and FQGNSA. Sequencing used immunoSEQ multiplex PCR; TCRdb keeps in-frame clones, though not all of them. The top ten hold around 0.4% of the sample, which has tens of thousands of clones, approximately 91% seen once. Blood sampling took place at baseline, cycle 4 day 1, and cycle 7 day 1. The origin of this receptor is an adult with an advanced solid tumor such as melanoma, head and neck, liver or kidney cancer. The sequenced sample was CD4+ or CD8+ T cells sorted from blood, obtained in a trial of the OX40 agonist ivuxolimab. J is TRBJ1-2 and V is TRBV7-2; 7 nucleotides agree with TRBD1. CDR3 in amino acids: CASSTRQGDAHYGYTF. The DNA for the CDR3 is TGTGCCAGCAGCACCCGACAGGGCGATGCCCATTATGGCTACACCTTC.